Listed below are T cell receptor beta chains from one sample, sequenced in a study of cytomegalovirus exposure and HLA in healthy donors. Sequencing used immunoSEQ multiplex PCR; TCRdb keeps in-frame clones, though not all of them. The repertoire consists of about 55,000 clones, with roughly four fifths occurring once and the leading ten covering 1.5% to 2%. What was sequenced was PBMCs. The source is a man aged 25 to 45 in good health and CMV-seronegative. CDR3s include the opening cysteine and the closing phenylalanine or tryptophan. D genes are given only for firm matches. Only part of the rows carry a size: once, few, many, or a class if the clone is expanded.

clone size: few; J gene: TRBJ2-6; V gene: TRBV4-3; D gene: .; CDR3 DNA: TGCGCCAGCAGCCCTTCGGTATCTGGGGCCAACGTCCTGACTTTC; CDR3 protein: CASSPSVSGANVLTF
clone size: .; J gene: TRBJ2-7; V gene: TRBV15; D gene: .; CDR3 DNA: TGTGCCACCAGCAGAGATCGGACTTTAGACGAGCAGTACTTC; CDR3 protein: CATSRDRTLDEQYF
clone size: .; J gene: TRBJ2-3; V gene: TRBV9; D gene: .; CDR3 DNA: TGTGCCAGCAGCGTAGTCCCGGGTTGGACAGATACGCAGTATTTT; CDR3 protein: CASSVVPGWTDTQYF
clone size: .; J gene: TRBJ2-1; V gene: TRBV7-2; D gene: .; CDR3 DNA: TGTGCCAGCAGCCCGGTGGTTGAGCAGTTCTTC; CDR3 protein: CASSPVVEQFF
clone size: .; J gene: TRBJ1-5; V gene: TRBV19; D gene: TRBD1; CDR3 DNA: TGTGCCAGTAGTATCATCCCAGGGGGCTATCAGCCCCAGCATTTT; CDR3 protein: CASSIIPGGYQPQHF
clone size: .; J gene: TRBJ2-7; V gene: TRBV18; D gene: .; CDR3 DNA: TGTGCCAGCTCACACGGGTACGAGCAGTACTTC; CDR3 protein: CASSHGYEQYF
clone size: .; J gene: TRBJ1-1; V gene: TRBV9; D gene: .; CDR3 DNA: TGTGCCAGCAGCGTAGAGGGCAGGGCCACTGAAGCTTTCTTT; CDR3 protein: CASSVEGRATEAFF
clone size: .; J gene: TRBJ1-5; V gene: TRBV30; D gene: .; CDR3 DNA: TGTGCATGGGCCCGGGGTGGCAATCAGCCCCAGCATTTT; CDR3 protein: CAWARGGNQPQHF
clone size: .; J gene: TRBJ2-1; V gene: TRBV15; D gene: .; CDR3 DNA: TGTGCCACCAGAGGAGCTAGCTACGCCTACAATGAGCAGTTCTTC; CDR3 protein: CATRGASYAYNEQFF
clone size: .; J gene: TRBJ1-5; V gene: TRBV28; D gene: TRBD1; CDR3 DNA: TGTGCCAGCAGTTCCGGACAGGGTAGTCAGCCCCAGCATTTT; CDR3 protein: CASSSGQGSQPQHF
clone size: once; J gene: TRBJ2-7; V gene: TRBV7-2; D gene: .; CDR3 DNA: TGTGCCAGCAGCTTAGGGTCTGAGAGCTCCTACGAGCAGTACTTC; CDR3 protein: CASSLGSESSYEQYF
clone size: .; J gene: TRBJ2-5; V gene: TRBV4-3; D gene: .; CDR3 DNA: TGCGCCAGCAGCCAAGATAGCTGGGGGCGTAAGTACTTC; CDR3 protein: CASSQDSWGRKYF
clone size: .; J gene: TRBJ2-1; V gene: TRBV7-7; D gene: TRBD2; CDR3 DNA: TGTGCTAGCAGCTTGAGGATAGCGGGAATCAATGAGCAGTTCTTC; CDR3 protein: CASSLRIAGINEQFF
clone size: .; J gene: TRBJ2-3; V gene: TRBV29-1; D gene: .; CDR3 DNA: TGCAGCGTTGTATCGCAGGGAGATACGCAGTATTTT; CDR3 protein: CSVVSQGDTQYF
clone size: .; J gene: TRBJ1-1; V gene: TRBV7-9; D gene: .; CDR3 DNA: TGTGCCAGCAGCTCCACAGGTGAAGCTTTCTTT; CDR3 protein: CASSSTGEAFF
clone size: .; J gene: TRBJ1-1; V gene: TRBV7-9; D gene: .; CDR3 DNA: TGTGCCAGCGGAATGGGGGGAGGCACTGAAGCTTTCTTT; CDR3 protein: CASGMGGGTEAFF
clone size: .; J gene: TRBJ1-3; V gene: TRBV2; D gene: .; CDR3 DNA: TGTGCCAGCAAGAATACTTACCTCGCCATCTACTCTGGAAACACCATATATTTT; CDR3 protein: CASKNTYLAIYSGNTIYF
clone size: .; J gene: TRBJ2-1; V gene: TRBV7-2; D gene: .; CDR3 DNA: TGTGCCAGCAGCCCTCCGGGTGAGAGGGAGCAGTTCTTC; CDR3 protein: CASSPPGEREQFF
clone size: .; J gene: TRBJ2-2; V gene: TRBV5-1; D gene: TRBD1; CDR3 DNA: TGCGCCAGCAGCTTGGCCGAACAGGGGGCCACCGGGGAGCTGTTTTTT; CDR3 protein: CASSLAEQGATGELFF
clone size: .; J gene: TRBJ1-3; V gene: TRBV28; D gene: .; CDR3 DNA: TGTGCCAGCAGTTTATCAGGGGCCCGGAACACCATATATTTT; CDR3 protein: CASSLSGARNTIYF
clone size: once; J gene: TRBJ2-1; V gene: TRBV18; D gene: TRBD1; CDR3 DNA: TGTGCCAGCTCACCAGGGGGACAGGGAAGCAATGAGCAGTTCTTC; CDR3 protein: CASSPGGQGSNEQFF
clone size: .; J gene: TRBJ1-2; V gene: TRBV5-1; D gene: .; CDR3 DNA: TGCGCCAGCAGCTCGGAGGTGGGCGGCTACACCTTC; CDR3 protein: CASSSEVGGYTF
clone size: .; J gene: TRBJ2-1; V gene: TRBV5-6; D gene: TRBD1; CDR3 DNA: TGTGCCAGCACGAGCCTCCACTTCGGGACAGCCGTGAACAATGAGCAGTTCTTC; CDR3 protein: CASTSLHFGTAVNNEQFF
clone size: .; J gene: TRBJ1-6; V gene: TRBV5-4; D gene: .; CDR3 DNA: TGTGCCAGCAGCTTGGCGGCAGGGAAGGGATCACCCCTCCACTTT; CDR3 protein: CASSLAAGKGSPLHF
clone size: .; J gene: TRBJ1-6; V gene: TRBV10-3; D gene: TRBD1; CDR3 DNA: TGTGCCGGCCGGACAGGGCTTGAGACTAATTCCCCCCTCCACTTT; CDR3 protein: CAGRTGLETNSPLHF
clone size: .; J gene: TRBJ1-4; V gene: TRBV28; D gene: TRBD1; CDR3 DNA: TGTGCCAGCAGTCCGTGGACAGGGGGAGCAACTAATGAAAAACTGTTTTTT; CDR3 protein: CASSPWTGGATNEKLFF
clone size: .; J gene: TRBJ1-2; V gene: TRBV5-1; D gene: TRBD1; CDR3 DNA: TGCGCCAGCAGCTATGGACAGGGGAGGTATGGCTACACCTTC; CDR3 protein: CASSYGQGRYGYTF
clone size: .; J gene: TRBJ1-2; V gene: TRBV25-1; D gene: TRBD1; CDR3 DNA: TGTGCCAGCAGTGAACTCGGGACAGGGGGCGGCTACACCTTC; CDR3 protein: CASSELGTGGGYTF
clone size: .; J gene: TRBJ2-7; V gene: TRBV10-3; D gene: TRBD2; CDR3 DNA: TGTGCCATCAGTGAGGCTCTAGCGGTGTACGAGCAGTACTTC; CDR3 protein: CAISEALAVYEQYF
clone size: .; J gene: TRBJ1-3; V gene: TRBV28; D gene: .; CDR3 DNA: TGTGCCAGCAGGAAGGGTGGGGCCCCACACTCTGGAAACACCATATATTTT; CDR3 protein: CASRKGGAPHSGNTIYF
clone size: .; J gene: TRBJ2-1; V gene: TRBV25-1; D gene: .; CDR3 DNA: TGTGCCAGCAGTGACTCTTTATCGGGAGCCGGGGATGAGCAGTTCTTC; CDR3 protein: CASSDSLSGAGDEQFF
clone size: .; J gene: TRBJ2-1; V gene: TRBV5-1; D gene: TRBD2; CDR3 DNA: TGCGCCAGCAGCGCGGATAGCGGGGGGTCCTACAACGAGCAGTTCTTC; CDR3 protein: CASSADSGGSYNEQFF
clone size: .; J gene: TRBJ2-1; V gene: TRBV9; D gene: TRBD2; CDR3 DNA: TGTGCCAGCAGCGTAGGGGCCAGCGGGAGTTACAATGAGCAGTTCTTC; CDR3 protein: CASSVGASGSYNEQFF
clone size: few; J gene: TRBJ2-3; V gene: TRBV5-1; D gene: .; CDR3 DNA: TGCGCCAGCAGCTTGGATCTATATACGCAGTATTTT; CDR3 protein: CASSLDLYTQYF